A selection of T cell receptor beta chains follows, all from one sample in a study of OX40 agonist ivuxolimab in advanced cancers. The assay was immunoSEQ multiplex PCR, and TCRdb's table has in-frame clones only and misses some. Here the sample spans tens of thousands of clones, 70% to 90% being singletons. The sample here was CD4+ or CD8+ T cells sorted from blood, taken in a trial of the OX40 agonist ivuxolimab. These receptors originate from an adult with an advanced solid tumor such as melanoma, head and neck, liver or kidney cancer. Each CDR3 is given with its conserved first and last residue. D genes are given only for firm matches. Clone size is shown for a subset of rows, as once, few, many or a class of expanded clone.

j_call	clone_size	d_call	v_call	cdr3_nt	cdr3_aa
TRBJ1-2	.	TRBD1	TRBV15	TGTGCCACCAGCAGTACCACAGGGGGCTATGGCTACACCTTC	CATSSTTGGYGYTF
TRBJ2-1	.	.	TRBV5-6	TGTGCCAGCAGCCTACTCCTTTCCTACAATGAGCAGTTCTTC	CASSLLLSYNEQFF
TRBJ2-5	.	TRBD2	TRBV11-2	TGTGCCAGCAGCGCTCAGCGGGGGGGCCTAGAGACCCAGTACTTC	CASSAQRGGLETQYF
TRBJ2-7	.	TRBD2	TRBV4-2	TGTGCCAGCAGCCCCGCGGGGGATTCCTACGAGCAGTACTTC	CASSPAGDSYEQYF
TRBJ2-3	.	.	TRBV7-2	TGTGCCAGCAGCCACTCAGGATTTGGGGCAGATACGCAGTATTTT	CASSHSGFGADTQYF
TRBJ1-1	.	TRBD1	TRBV6-5	TGTGCCAGCAGTTCCGGACAGGGAGGAGCTTTCTTT	CASSSGQGGAFF
TRBJ2-1	.	TRBD2	TRBV5-6	TGTGCCAGCAGCCCGGGACTAGCGGGAGTTGTGTACAATGAGCAGTTCTTC	CASSPGLAGVVYNEQFF
TRBJ1-1	.	.	TRBV5-1	TGCGCCAGCAGCTTGAGCAGAAACACTGAAGCTTTCTTT	CASSLSRNTEAFF
TRBJ1-6	.	.	TRBV9	TGTGCCAGCAGCTCCCGGGCCAATTCACCCCTCCACTTT	CASSSRANSPLHF
TRBJ2-7	.	TRBD1	TRBV7-7	TGTGCTAGCAGCCTCTCAGGGACAGGGGGCGATGAGCAGTACTTC	CASSLSGTGGDEQYF
TRBJ1-1	once	.	TRBV19	TGTGCCAGTAGTATAGGACAGAACACTGAAGCTTTCTTT	CASSIGQNTEAFF
TRBJ1-5	.	.	TRBV5-4	TGTGCCAGCAGCCAGCTCGATAGCAATCAGCCCCAGCATTTT	CASSQLDSNQPQHF
TRBJ1-1	once	.	TRBV7-6	TGTGCCAGCAGCTTGGGGGGGGTCACTGAAGCTTTCTTT	CASSLGGVTEAFF
TRBJ1-1	.	TRBD1	TRBV11-3	TGTGCCAGCAGCCCAGCCTCGGGACAGCTGTCGGAAGCTTTCTTT	CASSPASGQLSEAFF
TRBJ1-2	.	TRBD1	TRBV4-1	TGCGCCAGCAGCCATATAGTGGACAGGCCTAACTATGGCTACACCTTC	CASSHIVDRPNYGYTF
TRBJ1-2	.	.	TRBV14	TGTGCCAGCAGCCAAGTTGGACAGTTCTATGGCTACACCTTC	CASSQVGQFYGYTF
TRBJ2-7	.	.	TRBV2	TGTGCCAGCAGTGGAGGGCGGGCCTACGAGCAGTACTTC	CASSGGRAYEQYF
TRBJ1-1	.	.	TRBV15	TGTGCCACCAGCAGAGCGCGAATGGCAACTGAAGCTTTCTTT	CATSRARMATEAFF
TRBJ1-4	.	.	TRBV7-2	TGTGCCAGCAGCTTAGGTAGCGAGGGCTGGAATGAAAAACTGTTTTTT	CASSLGSEGWNEKLFF
TRBJ2-5	.	.	TRBV9	TGTGCCAGCAGCGTAGTTCAGGGTCTTCAAGAGACCCAGTACTTC	CASSVVQGLQETQYF
TRBJ2-7	.	TRBD1	TRBV29-1	TGCAGCGTTGACAGGGGGCCCCGAGGCGAGCAGTACTTC	CSVDRGPRGEQYF
TRBJ2-7	.	.	TRBV7-9	TGTGCCAGCAGCTTAGCGTTAACCTACGAGCAGTACTTC	CASSLALTYEQYF
TRBJ1-5	once	TRBD1	TRBV6-5	TGTGCCAGCAGTTACCGGACAGGGAAGCAGCCCCAGCATTTT	CASSYRTGKQPQHF
TRBJ2-7	.	TRBD1	TRBV29-1	TGCAGCGTTGGGACAGGGCCTAACGAGCAGTACTTC	CSVGTGPNEQYF
TRBJ1-4	.	.	TRBV25-1	TGTGCCAGCGAAGGAGGGGAAAAACTGTTTTTT	CASEGGEKLFF
TRBJ2-1	.	TRBD2	TRBV9	TGTGCCAGCACCCCATGGGTAGCGGGAGGCTATGAGCAGTTCTTC	CASTPWVAGGYEQFF
TRBJ1-2	.	.	TRBV7-8	TGTGCCAGCAGCCCCCAAACCCTCACGGCGCGTGGCTACACCTTC	CASSPQTLTARGYTF
TRBJ2-5	.	TRBD2	TRBV4-1	TGCGCCAGCAGCAGACTAGCGTCTCAAGAGACCCAGTACTTC	CASSRLASQETQYF
TRBJ1-3	.	.	TRBV6-1	TGTGCCAGCAGTGAACAGGGCTCTGGAAACACCATATATTTT	CASSEQGSGNTIYF
TRBJ1-1	.	.	TRBV7-2	TGTGCCAGCAGTTGGGGCACTGAAGCTTTCTTT	CASSWGTEAFF
TRBJ1-5	.	.	TRBV5-1	TGCGCCAGCAGCCCAGGGAGGGAGGGCCCTAATCAGCCCCAGCATTTT	CASSPGREGPNQPQHF